A selection of T cell receptor beta chains follows, all from one sample in a study of blood T cell repertoires in COVID-19. Sequenced by immunoSEQ multiplex PCR; TCRdb stores in-frame clones only, minus some. The data show roughly 69,000 clones, about 90% seen once. Sequenced input: peripheral blood. The receptors shown here come from a man aged 45-65 years with acute or convalescent COVID-19. The CDR3 runs from the conserved cysteine through the conserved F or W. A D gene is named only where the DNA matches it firmly. Part of the rows lack a size; the others show once, few, many or a class for expanded clones.

D: TRBD2; J: TRBJ2-5; V: TRBV27; size: -; CDR3: CASSGTSGRAGETQYF; DNA: TGTGCCAGCAGTGGGACTAGCGGGAGGGCCGGAGAGACCCAGTACTTC
D: -; J: TRBJ2-1; V: TRBV10-3; size: -; CDR3: CAISESNNLVGGANEQFF; DNA: TGTGCCATCAGTGAGTCCAACAACCTAGTGGGGGGGGCCAATGAGCAGTTCTTC
D: -; J: TRBJ2-7; V: TRBV6-1; size: -; CDR3: CASSELRREQYF; DNA: TGTGCCAGCAGTGAACTGAGGCGCGAGCAGTACTTC
D: TRBD2; J: TRBJ2-7; V: TRBV5-1; size: -; CDR3: CASSLEKTSGYSYEQYF; DNA: TGCGCCAGCAGCTTGGAGAAGACTAGCGGGTACTCCTACGAGCAGTACTTC
D: -; J: TRBJ1-4; V: TRBV7-2; size: -; CDR3: CASSFGPWAASTNEKLFF; DNA: TGTGCCAGCAGCTTCGGTCCGTGGGCAGCCTCAACTAATGAAAAACTGTTTTTT
D: -; J: TRBJ2-5; V: TRBV4-1; size: -; CDR3: CASSQELVTETQYF; DNA: TGCGCCAGCAGCCAAGAACTAGTAACAGAGACCCAGTACTTC
D: -; J: TRBJ1-3; V: TRBV7-9; size: -; CDR3: CASSLREGDSGNTIYF; DNA: TGTGCCAGCAGCTTAAGGGAGGGGGACTCGGGAAACACCATATATTTT
D: TRBD1; J: TRBJ1-5; V: TRBV9; size: -; CDR3: CASSRGQSGQPQHF; DNA: TGTGCCAGCAGCCGGGGACAGTCTGGTCAGCCCCAGCATTTT
D: -; J: TRBJ1-2; V: TRBV11-2; size: -; CDR3: CASSLTGPNYGYTF; DNA: TGTGCCAGCAGCTTAACAGGCCCGAACTATGGCTACACCTTC
D: TRBD2; J: TRBJ2-1; V: TRBV12-3/TRBV12-4; size: -; CDR3: CASIGTSNEQFF; DNA: TGTGCCAGCATCGGGACTAGCAATGAGCAGTTCTTC
D: -; J: TRBJ2-1; V: TRBV7-2; size: -; CDR3: CASRAPLYNEQFF; DNA: TGTGCCAGCCGAGCCCCACTATACAATGAGCAGTTCTTC
D: TRBD1; J: TRBJ2-1; V: TRBV19; size: -; CDR3: CASSITGEVNEQFF; DNA: TGTGCCAGTAGTATTACAGGGGAAGTCAATGAGCAGTTCTTC
D: TRBD1; J: TRBJ1-3; V: TRBV27; size: -; CDR3: CASSRGLGNTIYF; DNA: TGTGCCAGCAGCAGGGGGCTCGGAAACACCATATATTTT
D: TRBD2; J: TRBJ2-3; V: TRBV29-1; size: -; CDR3: CSVEVWGTSGATDTQYF; DNA: TGCAGCGTTGAAGTCTGGGGGACTAGCGGCGCCACAGATACGCAGTATTTT
D: -; J: TRBJ2-3; V: TRBV6-1; size: -; CDR3: CATTPGGRSDTQYF; DNA: TGTGCCACAACCCCAGGGGGGCGGTCAGATACGCAGTATTTT
D: -; J: TRBJ1-1; V: TRBV25-1; size: -; CDR3: CASSGHQGQFGAFF; DNA: TGTGCCAGCAGTGGTCACCAGGGGCAGTTCGGAGCTTTCTTT
D: -; J: TRBJ2-1; V: TRBV7-9; size: -; CDR3: CASSSDGSSYNEQFF; DNA: TGTGCCAGCAGTTCGGACGGGAGCTCCTACAATGAGCAGTTCTTC
D: -; J: TRBJ2-3; V: TRBV19; size: -; CDR3: CASKEELARPDTQYF; DNA: TGTGCCAGTAAAGAGGAGCTAGCGAGGCCAGATACGCAGTATTTT
D: TRBD1; J: TRBJ1-3; V: TRBV7-6; size: once; CDR3: CASSLSDDLTGPSGNTIYF; DNA: TGTGCCAGCAGCTTATCCGATGATTTGACAGGGCCCTCTGGAAACACCATATATTTT
D: TRBD1; J: TRBJ2-5; V: TRBV7-7; size: -; CDR3: CASSRDRAGETQYF; DNA: TGTGCCAGCAGCCGCGACAGGGCTGGAGAGACCCAGTACTTC
D: -; J: TRBJ2-1; V: TRBV13; size: -; CDR3: CASSLGSEGLHNEQFF; DNA: TGTGCCAGCAGCCTTGGGTCAGAGGGCCTCCACAATGAGCAGTTCTTC
D: -; J: TRBJ1-3; V: TRBV5-1; size: -; CDR3: CASSGGSSGNTIYF; DNA: TGCGCCAGCAGCGGGGGCTCGTCAGGAAACACCATATATTTT
D: -; J: TRBJ2-4; V: TRBV14; size: -; CDR3: CASSQDTGIAKNIQYF; DNA: TGTGCCAGCAGCCAAGATACAGGTATAGCCAAAAACATTCAGTACTTC
D: TRBD2; J: TRBJ2-1; V: TRBV10-3; size: -; CDR3: CAISEGSSGRVSIF; DNA: TGTGCCATCAGTGAGGGGAGTAGCGGGAGGGTATCGATCTTC
D: -; J: TRBJ1-2; V: TRBV7-9; size: -; CDR3: CASSLAGLGYTF; DNA: TGTGCCAGCAGCTTGGCGGGGCTCGGCTACACCTTC
D: -; J: TRBJ1-1; V: TRBV18; size: -; CDR3: CASSTDSRNTEAFF; DNA: TGTGCCAGCTCAACAGACAGTCGGAACACTGAAGCTTTCTTT
D: -; J: TRBJ2-7; V: TRBV5-6; size: -; CDR3: CASSLVEGSTHEQYF; DNA: TGTGCCAGCAGTCTAGTGGAGGGCTCGACCCACGAGCAGTACTTC
D: -; J: TRBJ1-5; V: TRBV6-5; size: -; CDR3: CASSFYRDNQPQHF; DNA: TGTGCCAGCAGTTTCTACAGGGATAATCAGCCCCAGCATTTT
D: -; J: TRBJ2-2; V: TRBV18; size: -; CDR3: CASSQDSSGELFF; DNA: TGTGCCAGCTCACAGGACAGTTCCGGGGAGCTGTTTTTT
D: -; J: TRBJ1-6; V: TRBV3-1/TRBV3-2; size: -; CDR3: CASSLNHGSPLHF; DNA: TGTGCCAGCAGCCTCAACCACGGGTCACCCCTCCACTTT
D: TRBD2; J: TRBJ2-7; V: TRBV12-3/TRBV12-4; size: -; CDR3: CASSLLREHEQYF; DNA: TGTGCCAGCAGTTTGTTGCGGGAGCACGAGCAGTACTTC
D: -; J: TRBJ2-2; V: TRBV5-4; size: -; CDR3: CASSLKGTNTGELFF; DNA: TGTGCCAGCAGCTTGAAAGGGACTAACACCGGGGAGCTGTTTTTT
D: TRBD1; J: TRBJ2-7; V: TRBV11-2; size: once; CDR3: CASSSRGQGGTYEQYF; DNA: TGTGCCAGCAGCTCCCGTGGACAGGGGGGGACCTACGAGCAGTACTTC
D: -; J: TRBJ1-3; V: TRBV9; size: -; CDR3: CASSSGGAGNTIYF; DNA: TGTGCCAGCAGCTCGGGGGGGGCTGGAAACACCATATATTTT
D: TRBD1; J: TRBJ2-3; V: TRBV6-6; size: -; CDR3: CASRPGQGADTQYF; DNA: TGTGCCAGCCGGCCGGGACAGGGGGCAGATACGCAGTATTTT
D: TRBD1; J: TRBJ2-7; V: TRBV5-1; size: -; CDR3: CASSVGQGPYEQYF; DNA: TGCGCCAGCAGCGTGGGACAGGGACCTTACGAGCAGTACTTC
D: TRBD2; J: TRBJ2-3; V: TRBV10-3; size: -; CDR3: CAIKREVGTDTQYF; DNA: TGTGCCATCAAACGGGAGGTTGGCACAGATACGCAGTATTTT
D: -; J: TRBJ1-1; V: TRBV19; size: -; CDR3: CASSAKGLLGTEAFF; DNA: TGTGCCAGTAGTGCCAAGGGGCTTCTCGGCACTGAAGCTTTCTTT
D: -; J: TRBJ2-1; V: TRBV5-5; size: -; CDR3: CASSPPGLLNNEQFF; DNA: TGTGCCAGCAGCCCGCCGGGACTTCTGAACAATGAGCAGTTCTTC
D: TRBD1; J: TRBJ1-1; V: TRBV29-1; size: -; CDR3: CSVDPTGAGTEAFF; DNA: TGCAGCGTAGACCCTACAGGGGCAGGGACTGAAGCTTTCTTT
D: TRBD1; J: TRBJ1-3; V: TRBV4-1; size: -; CDR3: CASSQRTGLTIYF; DNA: TGCGCCAGCAGCCAAAGGACAGGGTTAACCATATATTTT
D: -; J: TRBJ2-7; V: TRBV21-1; size: -; CDR3: CASSSRGGTEKGEQYF; DNA: TGTGCCAGCAGCTCCCGAGGGGGGACAGAAAAGGGAGAGCAGTACTTC
D: -; J: TRBJ2-7; V: TRBV28; size: -; CDR3: CASSLYRVGPYEQYF; DNA: TGTGCCAGCAGTTTATACAGGGTGGGCCCCTACGAGCAGTACTTC
D: TRBD1; J: TRBJ1-3; V: TRBV14; size: -; CDR3: CASSQDQGAAGNTIYF; DNA: TGTGCCAGCAGCCAAGACCAGGGGGCGGCTGGAAACACCATATATTTT
D: -; J: TRBJ2-1; V: TRBV6-4; size: -; CDR3: CASSDSVTNEQFF; DNA: TGTGCCAGCAGTGACTCTGTGACTAATGAGCAGTTCTTC
D: TRBD1; J: TRBJ1-3; V: TRBV5-1; size: -; CDR3: CASSQGTGISSGGNTIYF; DNA: TGCGCCAGCAGCCAGGGGACAGGGATCTCTTCGGGAGGAAACACCATATATTTT
D: -; J: TRBJ2-2; V: TRBV5-4; size: -; CDR3: CASSLAGTAGGELFF; DNA: TGTGCCAGCAGCTTGGCGGGAACAGCGGGCGGGGAGCTGTTTTTT
D: -; J: TRBJ2-5; V: TRBV27; size: -; CDR3: CASRPWAEGTQYF; DNA: TGTGCCAGCAGGCCTTGGGCAGAGGGGACCCAGTACTTC
D: -; J: TRBJ1-2; V: TRBV19; size: -; CDR3: CASSIGPSGLRGYTF; DNA: TGTGCCAGTAGTATCGGGCCGAGCGGACTTAGAGGCTACACCTTC
D: TRBD1; J: TRBJ1-5; V: TRBV18; size: few; CDR3: CASSWDSGQPQHF; DNA: TGTGCCAGCTCATGGGACAGCGGGCAGCCCCAGCATTTT
D: -; J: TRBJ1-2; V: TRBV4-1; size: -; CDR3: CASSQVKGDYGYTF; DNA: TGCGCCAGCAGCCAAGTCAAGGGGGACTATGGCTACACCTTC
D: TRBD1; J: TRBJ1-2; V: TRBV9; size: -; CDR3: CASSALARDRVSGYTF; DNA: TGTGCCAGCAGCGCGCTTGCCAGGGACAGGGTGTCTGGCTACACCTTC
D: -; J: TRBJ1-2; V: TRBV6-2/TRBV6-3; size: -; CDR3: CASSYTLTVPTF; DNA: TGTGCCAGCAGTTACACCCTGACAGTTCCCACCTTC
D: -; J: TRBJ1-6; V: TRBV30; size: -; CDR3: CAWSVRAGRGHSPLHF; DNA: TGTGCCTGGAGTGTACGCGCGGGCAGGGGACATTCACCCCTCCACTTT
D: TRBD2; J: TRBJ2-2; V: TRBV5-1; size: once; CDR3: CASSGSKKRETGELFF; DNA: TGCGCCAGCAGCGGGTCCAAAAAGCGGGAGACCGGGGAGCTGTTTTTT